The text below deals with one TCR beta chain. This specimen belongs to a study of T-cell memory formation after mild COVID-19. TCRdb independently ran MiXCR on the 5' RACE reads; one entry per CDR3 protein. The sample yields 470,000 or so distinct CDR3 sequences, roughly 20% seen once. Trimming left V 2 bases short and J 10 bases short, with 18 bases between. Germline V lookup: CDR1 LGHDT, CDR2 YNNKEL (reference sequence). The CDR3 runs to 16 residues. The clonotype comes from an adult woman who had mild COVID-19 (a few samples of this study predate the infection). Cell type and time point are not known. The chain is built from TRBV3-1 and TRBJ1-6, with TRBD1 as a possible D gene (6 bases). Sequenced input: PBMCs or a T cell subset sorted from them (not recorded which). The CDR3 region has the DNA TGTGCCAGCAGCCAATGGTCGACAGGCCCAATCTCACCCCTCCACTTT. Residues: CASSQWSTGPISPLHF.